Listed below are T cell receptor beta chains from one sample, sequenced in a study of CD8 T cells in Susac syndrome. TCRdb called the immunoSEQ multiplex PCR reads again in MiXCR, with one record for every CDR3 protein. The data contain about 100,000 distinct CDR3 sequences, 90% to 95% of them singletons. Source material: CD8+ T cells from PBMCs. The receptors were gathered from a human donor in good health. Both conserved end residues are part of each CDR3. D genes are given only for firm matches. A row's size may be missing; if present it is once, few, many or a size class.

D gene	V gene	J gene	clone size	CDR3 protein	CDR3 DNA
.	TRBV5-1	TRBJ1-3	.	CASSLTSGNTIYF	TGCGCCAGCAGCCTAACATCGGGAAACACCATATATTTT
.	TRBV2	TRBJ2-1	.	CARGLREREQFF	TGTGCCAGGGGACTTCGGGAGAGAGAGCAGTTCTTC
.	TRBV9	TRBJ2-7	.	CASSVATGLGGEQYF	TGTGCCAGCAGCGTAGCTACGGGACTGGGGGGCGAGCAGTACTTC
.	TRBV6-5	TRBJ2-2	few	CASSYGSGELFF	TGTGCCAGCAGTTACGGTAGCGGGGAGCTGTTTTTT
.	TRBV9	TRBJ1-6	.	CASSGPGEGGNSPLHF	TGTGCCAGCAGCGGACCAGGGGAAGGAGGTAATTCACCCCTCCACTTT
.	TRBV9	TRBJ2-1	.	CASSVEGVSYNEQFF	TGTGCCAGCAGCGTAGAGGGGGTATCCTACAATGAGCAGTTCTTC
TRBD1	TRBV24-1	TRBJ2-1	.	CATSGTGAADEQFF	TGTGCCACCAGTGGGACAGGGGCGGCGGATGAGCAGTTCTTC
.	TRBV19	TRBJ2-1	.	CASRGVMGNEQFF	TGTGCCAGTAGGGGAGTGATGGGGAATGAGCAGTTCTTC
.	TRBV13	TRBJ2-3	.	CASTTKEGGSVVDTQYF	TGTGCCAGCACCACTAAGGAGGGGGGAAGCGTCGTGGATACGCAGTATTTT
TRBD1	TRBV19	TRBJ2-7	few	CASSFGQGPYEQYF	TGTGCCAGTAGTTTTGGACAGGGCCCCTACGAGCAGTACTTC
.	TRBV29-1	TRBJ1-2	.	CSVDDLYGYTF	TGCAGCGTTGACGACCTCTATGGCTACACCTTC
.	TRBV6-5	TRBJ1-6	.	CASSYSGSLNSPLHF	TGTGCCAGCAGTTACTCGGGGTCTTTAAATTCACCCCTCCACTTT
.	TRBV5-6	TRBJ2-7	.	CASSLEGPEQYF	TGTGCCAGCAGCTTGGAGGGACCCGAGCAGTACTTC
.	TRBV29-1	TRBJ2-7	once	CSVEVRKPGLNEQYF	TGCAGCGTTGAAGTGCGAAAACCGGGCCTGAACGAGCAGTACTTC
.	TRBV20-1	TRBJ2-7	.	CSARGYFSYEQYF	TGCAGTGCTAGAGGTTACTTCTCCTACGAGCAGTACTTC
.	TRBV5-1	TRBJ2-6	.	CASSLEGPGANVLTF	TGCGCCAGCAGCTTGGAGGGGCCTGGGGCCAACGTCCTGACTTTC
.	TRBV29-1	TRBJ1-2	.	CSAAWTTNYGYTF	TGCAGCGCTGCGTGGACGACTAACTATGGCTACACCTTC
TRBD1	TRBV4-1	TRBJ2-3	.	CASSQALPGQGGLPSDTQYF	TGCGCCAGCAGCCAAGCCCTGCCGGGACAGGGAGGTTTACCTTCAGATACGCAGTATTTT
.	TRBV24-1	TRBJ2-1	.	CATSDYNEQFF	TGTGCCACCAGTGATTACAATGAGCAGTTCTTC
.	TRBV5-6	TRBJ2-3	.	CATSFSTDTQYF	TGTGCCACCTCTTTCAGCACAGATACGCAGTATTTT
.	TRBV6-5	TRBJ2-7	.	CASSGGTARSYEQYF	TGTGCCAGCAGTGGCGGGACAGCGCGCTCCTACGAGCAGTACTTC
.	TRBV12-3/TRBV12-4	TRBJ2-2	.	CASSPTGFAGELFF	TGTGCCAGCAGTCCTACAGGGTTCGCCGGGGAGCTGTTTTTT
TRBD1	TRBV5-1	TRBJ2-7	.	CASSFDRDRQISYEQYF	TGCGCCAGCAGCTTTGACCGGGACAGGCAAATATCGTACGAGCAGTACTTC
TRBD2	TRBV12-5	TRBJ2-1	.	CASGSSGTSGGAFWNEQFF	TGTGCTAGTGGTTCCTCCGGGACTAGCGGGGGGGCGTTTTGGAATGAGCAGTTCTTC
.	TRBV9	TRBJ1-3	.	CASSDYRDSGNTIYF	TGTGCCAGCAGCGACTACAGGGACTCTGGAAACACCATATATTTT
.	TRBV29-1	TRBJ1-5	.	CSVPPRTQWGDQPQHF	TGCAGCGTCCCCCCCAGGACACAGTGGGGCGATCAGCCCCAGCATTTT
TRBD2	TRBV12-3/TRBV12-4	TRBJ2-7	.	CASSPSGGELYEQYF	TGTGCCAGCAGTCCTAGCGGGGGGGAACTGTACGAGCAGTACTTC
.	TRBV14	TRBJ1-2	once	CASSQDSPSTGGYGYTF	TGTGCCAGCAGCCAAGATTCCCCCTCGACAGGAGGCTATGGCTACACCTTC
.	TRBV15	TRBJ1-5	.	CATSSSGLNQPQHF	TGTGCCACCAGCAGCAGCGGACTCAATCAGCCCCAGCATTTT
TRBD2	TRBV2	TRBJ2-1	.	CASIFRARGGANEQFF	TGTGCCAGCATCTTCCGGGCCCGCGGGGGGGCCAATGAGCAGTTCTTC
TRBD2	TRBV6-2/TRBV6-3	TRBJ2-1	.	CASSLTSGGTGVPFDEQFF	TGTGCCAGCAGCCTGACTAGCGGGGGGACTGGAGTTCCTTTCGATGAGCAGTTCTTC
.	TRBV6-1	TRBJ2-1	.	CASSWTPPHNEQFF	TGTGCCAGCAGTTGGACACCTCCTCACAATGAGCAGTTCTTC
.	TRBV4-1	TRBJ2-7	.	CASSQQTGSYEQYF	TGCGCCAGCAGCCAGCAGACAGGTTCCTACGAGCAGTACTTC
TRBD1	TRBV12-3/TRBV12-4	TRBJ2-7	.	CASSPTGAAYEQYF	TGTGCCAGCAGTCCGACAGGGGCGGCTTACGAGCAGTACTTC
.	TRBV7-9	TRBJ2-7	.	CASSPGVAETYEQYF	TGTGCCAGCAGCCCCGGGGTAGCGGAGACCTACGAGCAGTACTTC
TRBD1	TRBV6-6	TRBJ1-3	.	CASSSTDRGKGNTIYF	TGTGCCAGCAGTTCCACCGACAGGGGAAAAGGAAACACCATATATTTT
TRBD1	TRBV2	TRBJ2-3	.	CASSGTGSGDTQYF	TGTGCCAGCAGCGGGACAGGGAGTGGAGATACGCAGTATTTT
.	TRBV20-1	TRBJ2-3	.	CSAKGGTQYF	TGCAGTGCTAAGGGGGGTACGCAGTATTTT
.	TRBV20-1	TRBJ1-2	.	CSARPGGSYYGYTF	TGCAGTGCACGCCCAGGCGGGTCCTACTATGGCTACACCTTC
.	TRBV7-9	TRBJ1-1	.	CASSLEGLGTEAFF	TGTGCCAGCAGCTTAGAGGGCTTGGGTACTGAAGCTTTCTTT
.	TRBV6-5	TRBJ2-7	.	CASSTGRGGYEQYF	TGTGCCAGCAGCACAGGAAGAGGCGGCTACGAGCAGTACTTC
.	TRBV29-1	TRBJ1-1	.	CSVGNTEAFF	TGCAGCGTTGGGAACACTGAAGCTTTCTTT
.	TRBV6-2/TRBV6-3	TRBJ2-7	.	CASSSPFWEQYF	TGTGCCAGCAGTTCCCCTTTTTGGGAGCAGTACTTC
.	TRBV27	TRBJ2-5	.	CASSVGAGGTQYF	TGTGCCAGCAGTGTGGGGGCGGGTGGGACCCAGTACTTC
TRBD2	TRBV5-6	TRBJ2-3	.	CASSLGTSADTQYF	TGTGCCAGCAGCTTGGGGACTAGCGCAGATACGCAGTATTTT
TRBD1	TRBV9	TRBJ2-5	.	CASSFRDRQETQYF	TGTGCCAGCAGCTTCCGGGACAGGCAAGAGACCCAGTACTTC
.	TRBV6-5	TRBJ2-1	.	CASSYRGINEQFF	TGTGCCAGCAGTTACAGGGGGATCAATGAGCAGTTCTTC
.	TRBV11-2	TRBJ1-1	.	CASSLDGRPHF	TGTGCCAGCAGCTTAGACGGTCGGCCCCACTTT
.	TRBV10-2	TRBJ1-5	.	CASTAEANQPQHF	TGCGCCAGCACAGCTGAGGCCAATCAGCCCCAGCATTTT